This is a list of T cell receptor beta chains from one sample in a study of T cell responses to AZD1222 COVID-19 vaccine. The repertoire was sequenced with immunoSEQ multiplex PCR; TCRdb's copy has only in-frame clones and lacks some. In the table there are some 60,000 clones, roughly 89% of which are singletons. Sequences were derived from peripheral blood, sampled 28 days after the second AZD1222 dose. The receptors originated from an adult who received the AZD1222 COVID-19 vaccine. Both conserved end residues are part of each CDR3. D genes are given only for firm matches. Part of the rows lack a size; the others show once, few, many or a class for expanded clones.

d_gene: -
j_gene: TRBJ2-3
abundance: once
v_gene: TRBV18
CDR3nt: TGTGCCAGCTCACCCTTGTCAGGGGACACAGATACGCAGTATTTT
CDR3aa: CASSPLSGDTDTQYF

d_gene: -
j_gene: TRBJ1-3
abundance: -
v_gene: TRBV29-1
CDR3nt: TGCAGCGGGGGGCCCTACTCTGGAAACACCATATATTTT
CDR3aa: CSGGPYSGNTIYF

d_gene: -
j_gene: TRBJ2-7
abundance: -
v_gene: TRBV7-8
CDR3nt: TGTGCCAGCAGCCGGGGACGGGACTACGAGCAGTACTTC
CDR3aa: CASSRGRDYEQYF

d_gene: -
j_gene: TRBJ2-7
abundance: once
v_gene: TRBV6-1
CDR3nt: TGTGCCAGCAGTGAAAGGGGGGCGAATGGGGAGCAGTACTTC
CDR3aa: CASSERGANGEQYF

d_gene: TRBD1
j_gene: TRBJ1-3
abundance: -
v_gene: TRBV9
CDR3nt: TGTGCCAGCAGCGTAGCGGGACAGGGCATTGTTGGCAACACCATATATTTT
CDR3aa: CASSVAGQGIVGNTIYF

d_gene: TRBD1
j_gene: TRBJ1-1
abundance: -
v_gene: TRBV5-4
CDR3nt: TGTGCCAGCAGCGTCGGACAGGGGAGAACTGAAGCTTTCTTT
CDR3aa: CASSVGQGRTEAFF

d_gene: TRBD1
j_gene: TRBJ2-2
abundance: -
v_gene: TRBV30
CDR3nt: TGTGCCTACCGCCGAGACAGGGGGTCCACCGGGGAGCTGTTTTTT
CDR3aa: CAYRRDRGSTGELFF

d_gene: -
j_gene: TRBJ2-3
abundance: -
v_gene: TRBV5-1
CDR3nt: TGCGCCAGCAGCTTGGGGCAGTCCACAGATACGCAGTATTTT
CDR3aa: CASSLGQSTDTQYF

d_gene: -
j_gene: TRBJ1-4
abundance: few
v_gene: TRBV5-1
CDR3nt: TGCGCCAGCAGGGGCGGACAGCGGGAGGAAAAACTGTTTTTT
CDR3aa: CASRGGQREEKLFF

d_gene: -
j_gene: TRBJ2-2
abundance: -
v_gene: TRBV2
CDR3nt: TGTGCCAGCAGTCCAGGGGTAGAGACCGGGGAGCTGTTTTTT
CDR3aa: CASSPGVETGELFF

d_gene: -
j_gene: TRBJ2-3
abundance: -
v_gene: TRBV29-1
CDR3nt: TGCAGCGCCCACTCAGGCGGGGGCACAGATACGCAGTATTTT
CDR3aa: CSAHSGGGTDTQYF

d_gene: -
j_gene: TRBJ1-5
abundance: -
v_gene: TRBV4-3
CDR3nt: TGCGCCAGCAGCCAAGACGCAGGGGCTGGGTCCAATCAGCCCCAGCATTTT
CDR3aa: CASSQDAGAGSNQPQHF

d_gene: -
j_gene: TRBJ2-6
abundance: -
v_gene: TRBV15
CDR3nt: TGTGCCACCAGCAGAGATTTGAACTCTGGGGCCAACGTCCTGACTTTC
CDR3aa: CATSRDLNSGANVLTF

d_gene: -
j_gene: TRBJ2-1
abundance: -
v_gene: TRBV20-1
CDR3nt: TGCAGTGCTCGACCATACAATGAGCAGTTCTTC
CDR3aa: CSARPYNEQFF

d_gene: TRBD2
j_gene: TRBJ2-7
abundance: -
v_gene: TRBV18
CDR3nt: TGTGCCAGCTCACTTCCCGGGACTAGCGTTTCCTACGAGCAGTACTTC
CDR3aa: CASSLPGTSVSYEQYF

d_gene: -
j_gene: TRBJ2-3
abundance: once
v_gene: TRBV7-9
CDR3nt: TGTGCCAGCAGCACACCGGGCCGAGGGGATACGCAGTATTTT
CDR3aa: CASSTPGRGDTQYF

d_gene: -
j_gene: TRBJ1-3
abundance: once
v_gene: TRBV7-9
CDR3nt: TGTGCCAGCACCATCGGAGGGGGTTGGTCCATATATTTT
CDR3aa: CASTIGGGWSIYF

d_gene: TRBD2
j_gene: TRBJ2-1
abundance: -
v_gene: TRBV5-8
CDR3nt: TGTGCCAGCCCCCTGGTTCTAGCGGGACGAGACAATGAGCAGTTCTTC
CDR3aa: CASPLVLAGRDNEQFF

d_gene: TRBD1
j_gene: TRBJ1-5
abundance: -
v_gene: TRBV5-1
CDR3nt: TGCGCCAGCAGCCCGGACAGGGGTGCTGATCATAAGGCCCAGCATTTT
CDR3aa: CASSPDRGADHKAQHF

d_gene: -
j_gene: TRBJ2-7
abundance: few
v_gene: TRBV5-1
CDR3nt: TGCGCCAGCAGGGCCCCAGGGAGCCACGAGCAGTACTTC
CDR3aa: CASRAPGSHEQYF

d_gene: -
j_gene: TRBJ2-3
abundance: -
v_gene: TRBV6-5
CDR3nt: TGTGCCAGCTCTCTAAAAAAGGGAGATACGCAGTATTTT
CDR3aa: CASSLKKGDTQYF

d_gene: TRBD1
j_gene: TRBJ1-2
abundance: -
v_gene: TRBV3-1/TRBV3-2
CDR3nt: TGTGCCAGCAGCCAGGGCCAGGGACAGTCTAACTATGGCTACACCTTC
CDR3aa: CASSQGQGQSNYGYTF

d_gene: TRBD1
j_gene: TRBJ1-1
abundance: -
v_gene: TRBV5-5
CDR3nt: TGTGCCAGCAGCGTCACAGGGGGCATGAACACTGAAGCTTTCTTT
CDR3aa: CASSVTGGMNTEAFF

d_gene: TRBD1
j_gene: TRBJ1-3
abundance: -
v_gene: TRBV7-6
CDR3nt: TGTGCCAGCAGCTTAGCGCCTTGGACAGGGGGGAACACCATATATTTT
CDR3aa: CASSLAPWTGGNTIYF

d_gene: TRBD1
j_gene: TRBJ1-5
abundance: -
v_gene: TRBV4-1
CDR3nt: TGCGCCAGCAGCCCTCGGGACAGGGAGAATCAGCCCCAGCATTTT
CDR3aa: CASSPRDRENQPQHF

d_gene: -
j_gene: TRBJ1-6
abundance: -
v_gene: TRBV28
CDR3nt: TGTGCCAGCAGGACAGGCAGTTATAATTCACCCCTCCACTTT
CDR3aa: CASRTGSYNSPLHF

d_gene: -
j_gene: TRBJ2-3
abundance: -
v_gene: TRBV5-5
CDR3nt: TGTGCCAGCAGTTCGGGGACAACCGGTAGCACAGATACGCAGTATTTT
CDR3aa: CASSSGTTGSTDTQYF

d_gene: -
j_gene: TRBJ2-2
abundance: -
v_gene: TRBV28
CDR3nt: TGTGCCAGCAGAGGGACCGGGGAGCTGTTTTTT
CDR3aa: CASRGTGELFF

d_gene: -
j_gene: TRBJ1-2
abundance: -
v_gene: TRBV6-5
CDR3nt: TGTGCCAGCAGCCCCTCTGAGACAACTGGCTACACCTTC
CDR3aa: CASSPSETTGYTF

d_gene: -
j_gene: TRBJ1-1
abundance: -
v_gene: TRBV10-3
CDR3nt: TGTGCCATCAGTGAGTCGCCAGAGGGGATGAACACTGAAGCTTTCTTT
CDR3aa: CAISESPEGMNTEAFF

d_gene: -
j_gene: TRBJ1-5
abundance: -
v_gene: TRBV19
CDR3nt: TGTGCCAGTAGTATTGAGGGCAGTTATCAGCCCCAGCATTTT
CDR3aa: CASSIEGSYQPQHF

d_gene: TRBD2
j_gene: TRBJ2-5
abundance: once
v_gene: TRBV19
CDR3nt: TGTGCCAGTAGTACTCGACTGACTAGCGGGAGGGGAGAGACCCAGTACTTC
CDR3aa: CASSTRLTSGRGETQYF

d_gene: TRBD2
j_gene: TRBJ2-3
abundance: -
v_gene: TRBV11-3
CDR3nt: TGTGCCAGCAGCGGATCAGCGGGGGGGCCTGCAGATACGCAGTATTTT
CDR3aa: CASSGSAGGPADTQYF

d_gene: TRBD2
j_gene: TRBJ2-7
abundance: -
v_gene: TRBV10-1
CDR3nt: TGCGCCAGCAGTGAGGCGACTAGCGGGAGAAACGAGCAGTACTTC
CDR3aa: CASSEATSGRNEQYF

d_gene: TRBD2
j_gene: TRBJ2-1
abundance: -
v_gene: TRBV6-5
CDR3nt: TGTGCCAGCAGACCGGGACTAGCGGGAGGCCTTGAGCAGTTCTTC
CDR3aa: CASRPGLAGGLEQFF